Sequencing of this TCR beta chain was carried out in a study of T cells after somatic rescue of genetic block. The data were produced by immunoSEQ multiplex PCR, yet TCRdb's version contains in-frame clones alone and is incomplete. The table has about 110,000 clones, about nine tenths seen once. This clonotype was sampled from a woman under 30. Sequencing was performed on peripheral blood mononuclear cells (PBMCs).

The CDR3 loop is CAISDPPRTQAYEQYF. CDR3 sequence (DNA): TGTGCCATCAGTGACCCCCCAAGGACCCAAGCCTACGAGCAGTACTTC. The rearrangement links TRBV10-3 to TRBJ2-7; D ambiguous. Germline-derived CDR1 and CDR2 are ENHRY and SYGVKD. Trimming cost V 3 bases and J 2 bases, with 17 bases left between them. CDR3 length: 16 amino acids.